Below, 9 T cell receptor beta chains from the same sample are listed, as sequenced in a study of blood T cell repertoires in COVID-19. Using immunoSEQ multiplex PCR, the repertoire was profiled, and TCRdb retains in-frame clones only, with some absent. This table has 210,000 or so clones, 75% to 85% appearing once. The sample consisted of PBMCs or T cells enriched from blood (not recorded which). The receptors originated from a woman aged 40 to 49 with acute COVID-19.

V and J are TRBV1 and TRBJ2-3; the table's D call, TRBD2, has no DNA check behind it. TRBV1 corresponds to a pseudogene. The CDR3 spans 12 residues. The CDR3 nucleotides read TGCACCAGCAGCCGTCCGGCAGATACGCAGTATTTT. Residues: CTSSRPADTQYF.

This clone was recorded once. This sequence joins TRBV4-3 and TRBJ2-1; D uncertain. CDR3 size: 16 residues. Trimming took 0 bases from V and 4 from J, leaving 13 bases between them. The germline V gene encodes CDR1 LGHNA and CDR2 YSLEER. The CDR3 DNA reads TGCGCCAGCAGCCAAGATTTTGGTAGCCGATACAATGAGCAGTTCTTC. It yields the protein CASSQDFGSRYNEQFF.

The chain links TRBV6-5 to TRBJ2-2; D is uncertain. Germline lookup yields CDR1 MNHEY and CDR2 SVGAGI. The V and J ends lost 2 bases and 4 bases respectively, with 8 bases between them. The CDR3 is 14 residues long. The CDR3 loop is CASSYGQPTGELFF. The CDR3 DNA reads TGTGCCAGCAGTTACGGGCAACCCACCGGGGAGCTGTTTTTT.

The CDR3 bases are TGTGCCAGTAGGGGGACAGGGCGGAACACTGAAGCTTTCTTT. This sequence encodes CASRGTGRNTEAFF. The J gene is TRBJ1-1, the V gene TRBV19; 9 bases agree with TRBD1. The CDR3 has 14 amino acids. Germline trimming cut 6 bases from V and 1 base from J; bases unmatched to any gene: 3. The germline gives CDR1 LNHDA, CDR2 SQIVND (reference sequence).

This chain uses TRBV18 with TRBJ2-1; 8 bases are shared with TRBD2. Germline-derived CDR1 and CDR2 are KGHSH and LQKENI. The CDR3 has 15 amino acids. V dropped 3 bases and J dropped 0; count of bases not matched to a gene: 1. Written as DNA, the CDR3 is TGTGCCAGCTCACCGCGGGGGGTCTCCTACAATGAGCAGTTCTTC. It yields the protein CASSPRGVSYNEQFF.

CDR3 sequence: CASSREPSGNTIYF. The CDR3 DNA sequence: TGTGCCAGCAGTAGGGAGCCCTCTGGAAACACCATATATTTT. J is TRBJ1-3 and V is TRBV6-6; D uncertain. This CDR3 has 14 amino acids. The V end was cut by 5 bases, the J end by 0 bases, with 8 bases between. Germline V gene data show CDR1 as MNHNY and CDR2 as SVGAGI (reference sequence).

V and J are TRBV29-1 and TRBJ2-2; TRBD2 is a possible D gene (5 bases). There are 15 residues in the CDR3. CDR1 SQVTM and CDR2 ANQGSEA come from the germline V gene. V lost 3 bases and J lost 5, with 16 bases in between. The CDR3 here is CSVDPNRDGTGELFF. For the CDR3, the DNA is TGCAGCGTTGACCCCAATCGGGATGGTACCGGGGAGCTGTTTTTT.

This clone was detected ten times or more. The J gene is TRBJ1-1, the V gene TRBV12-3 or TRBV12-4; TRBD1 might be the D (6 bases). The CDR3 contains 12 residues. V was cut by 0 bases and J by 11 bases, with 10 bases left in between. The CDR3 sequence is CASSLAHRAAFF. The CDR3 DNA sequence: TGTGCCAGCAGTTTAGCGCACAGGGCGGCTTTCTTT.

The chain has TRBV10-3 and TRBJ1-6; 10 bases align to TRBD1. V shed 6 bases, J shed 7 bases, and the junction held 6 bases outside the gene matches. The germline V gene encodes CDR1 ENHRY and CDR2 SYGVKD. CDR3 length: 15 residues. The CDR3 loop reads CAIRGGTGENSPLHF. The CDR3 region has the DNA TGTGCCATCAGGGGGGGGACAGGGGAAAATTCACCCCTCCACTTT.